This is a list of T cell receptor beta chains from one sample in a study of blood T cells in healthy people across ages. Using its own MiXCR run on the 5' RACE reads, TCRdb lists one record per CDR3 protein. The sample contains 850,000 or so distinct CDR3 sequences, 25% to 30% of which appear only once. Material: blood. These receptors were taken from a woman aged 80 or older in good health. Each CDR3 is given with its conserved first and last residue. The order of the fields is J gene, D gene, clone size, V gene, CDR3 protein, CDR3 DNA. A D gene is named only where the DNA matches it firmly. Some rows have no size entry. The others give once, few or many, or a class for an expanded clone.

j_call: TRBJ1-2; d_call: TRBD1; clone_size: -; v_call: TRBV7-9; cdr3_aa: CASSPGDRNYGYTF; cdr3_nt: TGTGCCAGCAGCCCCGGGGACAGAAACTATGGCTACACCTTC
j_call: TRBJ1-1; d_call: -; clone_size: -; v_call: TRBV6-2/TRBV6-3; cdr3_aa: CASSLGLITGNTEAFF; cdr3_nt: TGTGCCAGCAGTCTCGGCCTGATAACAGGGAACACTGAAGCTTTCTTT
j_call: TRBJ1-5; d_call: -; clone_size: few; v_call: TRBV30; cdr3_aa: CAWSTGGDQPQHF; cdr3_nt: TGTGCCTGGAGTACGGGGGGCGATCAGCCCCAGCATTTT
j_call: TRBJ2-3; d_call: -; clone_size: many; v_call: TRBV7-2; cdr3_aa: CASSLVGGGRIDTQYF; cdr3_nt: TGTGCCAGCAGCTTAGTAGGGGGGGGGCGTATAGATACGCAGTATTTT
j_call: TRBJ2-1; d_call: -; clone_size: -; v_call: TRBV29-1; cdr3_aa: CSVQRGRWNNEQFF; cdr3_nt: TGCAGCGTCCAACGGGGTCGCTGGAACAATGAGCAGTTCTTC
j_call: TRBJ2-3; d_call: TRBD1; clone_size: many; v_call: TRBV12-3/TRBV12-4; cdr3_aa: CASSSEVDRGTDTQYF; cdr3_nt: TGTGCCAGCAGTTCGGAAGTAGACAGGGGCACAGATACGCAGTATTTT
j_call: TRBJ2-3; d_call: TRBD1; clone_size: many; v_call: TRBV10-2; cdr3_aa: CASSEVGQGNTDTQYF; cdr3_nt: TGCGCCAGCAGTGAGGTGGGACAGGGGAACACAGATACGCAGTATTTT
j_call: TRBJ1-2; d_call: TRBD1; clone_size: many; v_call: TRBV3-1; cdr3_aa: CASSRGTGGRLGYTF; cdr3_nt: TGTGCCAGCAGCCGAGGAACAGGGGGGCGTCTCGGCTACACCTTC
j_call: TRBJ1-5; d_call: TRBD1; clone_size: -; v_call: TRBV7-9; cdr3_aa: CASNLATGTGNQPQHF; cdr3_nt: TGTGCCAGCAACTTAGCAACCGGGACAGGGAATCAGCCCCAGCATTTT
j_call: TRBJ2-7; d_call: TRBD1; clone_size: once; v_call: TRBV20-1; cdr3_aa: CSARYRDSYEQYF; cdr3_nt: TGCAGTGCTAGGTATAGGGACAGCTACGAGCAGTACTTC
j_call: TRBJ2-5; d_call: TRBD2; clone_size: -; v_call: TRBV4-2; cdr3_aa: CASSQVTAGETQYF; cdr3_nt: TGTGCCAGCAGCCAAGTAACAGCGGGGGAGACCCAGTACTTC
j_call: TRBJ2-5; d_call: -; clone_size: -; v_call: TRBV19; cdr3_aa: CASSIDGGETQYF; cdr3_nt: TGTGCCAGTAGTATCGACGGAGGAGAGACCCAGTACTTC
j_call: TRBJ1-5; d_call: -; clone_size: few; v_call: TRBV4-1; cdr3_aa: CASSQDPGMQPQHF; cdr3_nt: TGCGCCAGCAGCCAAGATCCAGGGATGCAGCCCCAGCATTTT
j_call: TRBJ1-1; d_call: -; clone_size: -; v_call: TRBV11-3; cdr3_aa: CASSFGTFEAFF; cdr3_nt: TGTGCCAGCAGCTTCGGGACCTTTGAAGCTTTCTTT
j_call: TRBJ2-5; d_call: TRBD2; clone_size: -; v_call: TRBV6-2/TRBV6-3; cdr3_aa: CASSPGGGVTQYF; cdr3_nt: TGTGCCAGCAGCCCGGGGGGTGGGGTGACCCAGTACTTC
j_call: TRBJ1-5; d_call: -; clone_size: few; v_call: TRBV20-1; cdr3_aa: CSARVRDTNQPQHF; cdr3_nt: TGCAGTGCTAGAGTGCGAGATACTAATCAGCCCCAGCATTTT
j_call: TRBJ2-3; d_call: -; clone_size: -; v_call: TRBV7-9; cdr3_aa: CASSLGDPNARDTQYF; cdr3_nt: TGTGCCAGCAGCTTAGGGGACCCCAACGCTCGGGATACGCAGTATTTT
j_call: TRBJ2-1; d_call: -; clone_size: -; v_call: TRBV7-3; cdr3_aa: CASSLGGVHSYNEQFF; cdr3_nt: TGTGCCAGCAGCCTTGGCGGCGTTCACTCCTACAATGAGCAGTTCTTC
j_call: TRBJ2-7; d_call: TRBD1; clone_size: -; v_call: TRBV28; cdr3_aa: CASSSDRALSQYF; cdr3_nt: TGTGCCAGCAGTTCGGACAGGGCGCTATCTCAGTACTTC
j_call: TRBJ2-1; d_call: TRBD2; clone_size: -; v_call: TRBV20-1; cdr3_aa: CSAREGGLAGVGEQFF; cdr3_nt: TGCAGTGCTAGAGAGGGGGGACTAGCGGGAGTAGGGGAGCAGTTCTTC
j_call: TRBJ2-1; d_call: TRBD2; clone_size: many; v_call: TRBV5-1; cdr3_aa: CASSAGLAGHNEQFF; cdr3_nt: TGCGCCAGCAGCGCCGGACTAGCGGGCCACAATGAGCAGTTCTTC
j_call: TRBJ2-3; d_call: TRBD2; clone_size: -; v_call: TRBV20-1; cdr3_aa: CSASPSGGSLSTDTQYF; cdr3_nt: TGCAGTGCTAGTCCCAGCGGGGGGTCCCTAAGCACAGATACGCAGTATTTT
j_call: TRBJ1-4; d_call: -; clone_size: few; v_call: TRBV3-1; cdr3_aa: CASSQERGSATNEKLFF; cdr3_nt: TGTGCCAGCAGCCAAGAACGGGGAAGTGCAACTAATGAAAAACTGTTTTTT
j_call: TRBJ2-1; d_call: -; clone_size: many; v_call: TRBV5-1; cdr3_aa: CASSLDPRTAYQGSYNEQFF; cdr3_nt: TGCGCCAGCAGCTTGGACCCTCGGACAGCCTATCAGGGCTCCTACAATGAGCAGTTCTTC
j_call: TRBJ2-6; d_call: TRBD1; clone_size: many; v_call: TRBV7-2; cdr3_aa: CASSPTGVGANVLTF; cdr3_nt: TGTGCCAGCAGCCCAACAGGGGTCGGGGCCAACGTCCTGACTTTC
j_call: TRBJ2-7; d_call: -; clone_size: many; v_call: TRBV3-1; cdr3_aa: CASSHSVSEQYF; cdr3_nt: TGTGCCAGCAGCCACAGTGTTTCCGAGCAGTACTTC
j_call: TRBJ2-3; d_call: TRBD2; clone_size: -; v_call: TRBV12-3/TRBV12-4; cdr3_aa: CASSWSGGGDTQYF; cdr3_nt: TGTGCCAGCAGTTGGAGCGGGGGGGGAGATACGCAGTATTTT
j_call: TRBJ2-3; d_call: -; clone_size: many; v_call: TRBV2; cdr3_aa: CASSEAPDTQYF; cdr3_nt: TGTGCCAGCAGTGAAGCCCCAGATACGCAGTATTTT
j_call: TRBJ1-2; d_call: -; clone_size: few; v_call: TRBV28; cdr3_aa: CASRPPGDGVGYTF; cdr3_nt: TGTGCCAGCAGGCCTCCAGGGGATGGCGTAGGCTACACCTTC
j_call: TRBJ2-7; d_call: -; clone_size: -; v_call: TRBV29-1; cdr3_aa: CSVAWPTRRYEQYF; cdr3_nt: TGCAGCGTTGCGTGGCCCACCCGGCGCTACGAGCAGTACTTC
j_call: TRBJ1-2; d_call: -; clone_size: few; v_call: TRBV20-1; cdr3_aa: CSAGYGNNYGYTF; cdr3_nt: TGCAGTGCTGGATACGGAAATAACTATGGCTACACCTTC
j_call: TRBJ2-2; d_call: -; clone_size: few; v_call: TRBV3-1; cdr3_aa: CASRPQTGELFF; cdr3_nt: TGTGCCAGCAGGCCCCAGACCGGGGAGCTGTTTTTT
j_call: TRBJ1-1; d_call: -; clone_size: -; v_call: TRBV29-1; cdr3_aa: CSVRQGHTEAFF; cdr3_nt: TGCAGCGTTCGCCAGGGGCACACTGAAGCTTTCTTT
j_call: TRBJ2-1; d_call: -; clone_size: -; v_call: TRBV5-4; cdr3_aa: CVSSQDESSYNEQFF; cdr3_nt: TGTGTCAGCAGCCAAGACGAGAGCTCCTACAATGAGCAGTTCTTC
j_call: TRBJ1-5; d_call: -; clone_size: -; v_call: TRBV7-2; cdr3_aa: CASSLTGNQPRHF; cdr3_nt: TGTGCCAGCAGCCTCACAGGGAATCAGCCCCGGCATTTT
j_call: TRBJ1-6; d_call: -; clone_size: few; v_call: TRBV7-2; cdr3_aa: CASSFGTGTPAARSPLHF; cdr3_nt: TGTGCCAGCAGCTTCGGCACTGGCACACCGGCGGCGCGTTCACCCCTCCACTTT
j_call: TRBJ2-7; d_call: TRBD2; clone_size: -; v_call: TRBV9; cdr3_aa: CASSVGLAYEQYF; cdr3_nt: TGTGCCAGCAGCGTGGGACTAGCGTACGAGCAGTACTTC
j_call: TRBJ2-2; d_call: TRBD1; clone_size: many; v_call: TRBV20-1; cdr3_aa: CSARGQGNTGELFF; cdr3_nt: TGCAGTGCTAGAGGACAGGGGAACACCGGGGAGCTGTTTTTT
j_call: TRBJ2-2; d_call: -; clone_size: many; v_call: TRBV29-1; cdr3_aa: CSGQGTGELFF; cdr3_nt: TGCAGCGGGCAGGGCACCGGGGAGCTGTTTTTT
j_call: TRBJ2-1; d_call: TRBD2; clone_size: few; v_call: TRBV20-1; cdr3_aa: CSARGSGGGACNEQFF; cdr3_nt: TGCAGTGCTAGGGGCAGCGGCGGGGGGGCCTGCAACGAGCAGTTCTTC
j_call: TRBJ1-5; d_call: -; clone_size: -; v_call: TRBV20-1; cdr3_aa: CSASEQGYSNQPQHF; cdr3_nt: TGCAGTGCTAGCGAACAGGGTTATAGCAATCAGCCCCAGCATTTT
j_call: TRBJ2-5; d_call: TRBD1; clone_size: many; v_call: TRBV6-5; cdr3_aa: CASSYGDRDQETQYF; cdr3_nt: TGTGCCAGCAGTTACGGCGACAGGGACCAAGAGACCCAGTACTTC
j_call: TRBJ2-3; d_call: -; clone_size: -; v_call: TRBV28; cdr3_aa: CASSLKRGGLDTQYF; cdr3_nt: TGTGCCAGCAGTTTGAAGAGGGGAGGTCTAGATACGCAGTATTTT
j_call: TRBJ1-6; d_call: TRBD1; clone_size: -; v_call: TRBV6-1; cdr3_aa: CVSIMTGANSPLHF; cdr3_nt: TGTGTCAGCATTATGACAGGGGCCAATTCACCCCTCCACTTT
j_call: TRBJ1-4; d_call: TRBD1; clone_size: -; v_call: TRBV3-1; cdr3_aa: CASSQGDRVKGEKLFF; cdr3_nt: TGTGCCAGCAGCCAAGGTGACAGGGTAAAGGGTGAAAAACTGTTTTTT
j_call: TRBJ2-1; d_call: -; clone_size: few; v_call: TRBV23-1; cdr3_aa: CASDLRPGWYNEQFF; cdr3_nt: TGCGCCAGCGACCTGCGGCCAGGGTGGTACAATGAGCAGTTCTTC
j_call: TRBJ1-1; d_call: TRBD1; clone_size: -; v_call: TRBV6-2/TRBV6-3; cdr3_aa: CASSYPGQGARSTEAFF; cdr3_nt: TGTGCCAGCAGTTACCCCGGACAGGGGGCTAGGAGCACTGAAGCTTTCTTT
j_call: TRBJ2-5; d_call: -; clone_size: -; v_call: TRBV6-2/TRBV6-3; cdr3_aa: CASSRELETQYF; cdr3_nt: TGTGCCAGCAGCCGGGAGTTGGAGACCCAGTACTTC
j_call: TRBJ1-1; d_call: -; clone_size: few; v_call: TRBV4-1; cdr3_aa: CASSQDPVPNTEAFF; cdr3_nt: TGCGCCAGCAGCCAAGATCCGGTTCCGAACACTGAAGCTTTCTTT
j_call: TRBJ1-2; d_call: TRBD1; clone_size: -; v_call: TRBV19; cdr3_aa: CASREKLGGVYGYTF; cdr3_nt: TGTGCCAGTCGTGAGAAATTAGGGGGCGTCTATGGCTACACCTTC
j_call: TRBJ2-7; d_call: TRBD2; clone_size: many; v_call: TRBV6-5; cdr3_aa: CASSGIGGAIYEQYF; cdr3_nt: TGTGCCAGCAGCGGGATCGGGGGGGCTATATACGAGCAGTACTTC